Described below is a single TCR beta chain sequence and its context. The data belong to a study of T cells in Graves' hyperthyroidism and ophthalmopathy. What was amplified from RNA transcripts were TCR beta CDR3 regions. HTBI primers drove first-round RT-PCR of the TCR CDR3. TCRdb independently ran MiXCR on the multiplex PCR reads; one entry per CDR3 protein. The sample consists of approximately 250,000 distinct CDR3 sequences, roughly a quarter of them appearing once. Ophthalmopathy cases met thresholds of Clinical Activity Score at least 3, NOSPECS grade at least 4 and duration under 3 months. The study left out patients who had uncontrolled infection, other autoimmune disease, pregnancy or lactation. This CDR3 region has 15 residues. J lost 5 bases, V lost 4 bases, and 8 bases had no gene match.

The chain employs TRBV12-3 or TRBV12-4 and TRBJ2-7, with 10 bases matching TRBD1. This receptor was identified in a woman in her thirties or forties with Graves' ophthalmopathy. The sequencing sample was made of blood. The CDR3 protein is CASSSRTGGYDEQYF. CDR3 nucleotides: TGTGCCAGCAGTTCCCGGACAGGGGGTTACGACGAGCAGTACTTC.